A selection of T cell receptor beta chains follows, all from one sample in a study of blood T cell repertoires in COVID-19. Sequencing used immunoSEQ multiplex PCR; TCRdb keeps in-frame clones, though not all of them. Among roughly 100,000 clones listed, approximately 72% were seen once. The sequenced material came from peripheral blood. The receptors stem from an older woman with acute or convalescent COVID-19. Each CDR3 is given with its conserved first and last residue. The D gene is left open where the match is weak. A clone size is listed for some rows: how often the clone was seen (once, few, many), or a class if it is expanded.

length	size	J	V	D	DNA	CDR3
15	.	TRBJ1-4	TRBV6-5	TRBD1	TGTGCCAGCAGTTACCCTGGACAGGGGGATGATCAACTGTTTTTT	CASSYPGQGDDQLFF
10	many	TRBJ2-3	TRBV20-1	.	TGCAGTGCGACGGGAGATACGCAGTATTTT	CSATGDTQYF
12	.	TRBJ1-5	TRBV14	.	TGTGCCAGCATAGGTCCAGGTCAGCCCCAGCATTTT	CASIGPGQPQHF
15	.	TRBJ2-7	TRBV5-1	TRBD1	TGCGCCAGCAGCGACCGAAGGGACAGGGGGAACGAGCAGTACTTC	CASSDRRDRGNEQYF
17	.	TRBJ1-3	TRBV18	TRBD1	TGTGCCAGCTCACGGGTGGGGGACAGTACATCTGGAAACACCATATATTTT	CASSRVGDSTSGNTIYF
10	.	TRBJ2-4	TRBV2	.	TGTGCCACCCAGGAGGGACTTCAGTACTTC	CATQEGLQYF
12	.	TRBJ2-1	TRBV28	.	TGTGCCAGCAGCGTTAACAGGGTTGAGCAGTTCTTC	CASSVNRVEQFF
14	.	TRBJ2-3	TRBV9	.	TGTGCCAGCAGCGTAGGATCACGACAGTATACGCAGTATTTT	CASSVGSRQYTQYF
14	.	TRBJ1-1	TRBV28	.	TGTGCCAGCAGTCCATCAGGATCTAACACTGAAGCTTTCTTT	CASSPSGSNTEAFF
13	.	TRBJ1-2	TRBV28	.	TGTGCCAGCAGTTCCTATGCTAACTATGGCTACACCTTC	CASSSYANYGYTF
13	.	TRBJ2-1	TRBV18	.	TGTGCCAGCTCACCCCAGGGTTACAATGAGCAGTTCTTC	CASSPQGYNEQFF
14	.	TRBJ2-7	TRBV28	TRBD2	TGTGCCAGCAGTCCAAGGGAGGGACCCTACGAGCAGTACTTC	CASSPREGPYEQYF
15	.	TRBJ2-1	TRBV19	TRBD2	TGTGCCAGTAGTATTGGGCTAGCGGGGGGGCGGGAGCAGTTCTTC	CASSIGLAGGREQFF
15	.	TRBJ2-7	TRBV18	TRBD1	TGTGCCAGCTCACCGATAAACGGACAGGGGAGTGAGCAGTACTTC	CASSPINGQGSEQYF
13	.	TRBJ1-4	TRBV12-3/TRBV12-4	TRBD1	TGTGCCAGCAGCCTTATGGGATACAGGGGACTGTTTTTT	CASSLMGYRGLFF
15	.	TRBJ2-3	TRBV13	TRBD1	TGTGCCAGCAGCCCTAGGACAGGGTTGGAAGATACGCAGTATTTT	CASSPRTGLEDTQYF
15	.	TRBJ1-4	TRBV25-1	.	TGTGCCAGCAGTGAACATGGCCCCGGGGATGAAAAACTGTTTTTT	CASSEHGPGDEKLFF
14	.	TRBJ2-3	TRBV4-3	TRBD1	TGCGCCAGCAGCCGCGATATCAGGGGGGATACGCAGTATTTT	CASSRDIRGDTQYF
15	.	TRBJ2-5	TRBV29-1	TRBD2	TGCAGCGTTGAACTAGCGGGGGGGGGCCAAGAGACCCAGTACTTC	CSVELAGGGQETQYF
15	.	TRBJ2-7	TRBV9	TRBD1	TGTGCCAGCAGCGTAGACGGGACAGCTCGCTACGAGCAGTACTTC	CASSVDGTARYEQYF
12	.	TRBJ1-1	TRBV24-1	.	TGTGCCACCAGTGCCAGGAACACTGAAGCTTTCTTT	CATSARNTEAFF
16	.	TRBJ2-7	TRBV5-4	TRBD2	TGTGCCAGCAGCCCCGGGTCTAGCGGGGGGGCCTACGAGCAGTACTTC	CASSPGSSGGAYEQYF
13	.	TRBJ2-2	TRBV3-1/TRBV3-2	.	TGTGCCAGCAGCCACGGGGGCACCGGGGAGCTGTTTTTT	CASSHGGTGELFF
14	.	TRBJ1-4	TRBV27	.	TGTGCCAGCAGTAATAGGGGATTAGGGGAAAAACTGTTTTTT	CASSNRGLGEKLFF
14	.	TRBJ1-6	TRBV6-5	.	TGTGCCAGCAGTTTATCGACCAGGGATTCACCCCTCCACTTT	CASSLSTRDSPLHF
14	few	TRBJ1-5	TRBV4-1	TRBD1	TGCGCCAGCAGCCCGGGGACAGGGAATCAGCCCCAGCATTTT	CASSPGTGNQPQHF
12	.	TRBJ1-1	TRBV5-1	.	TGCGCCAGCAGCTTGGGAGGAAGGGAGGCTTTCTTT	CASSLGGREAFF
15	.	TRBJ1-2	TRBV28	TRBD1	TGTGCCAGCAGCCAACCTTCGCGGACAGGGGGAGGCTACACCTTC	CASSQPSRTGGGYTF
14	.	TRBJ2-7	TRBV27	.	TGTGCCAGCAGTTTTGGGGGAAACAGGGTTGAGCAGTACTTC	CASSFGGNRVEQYF
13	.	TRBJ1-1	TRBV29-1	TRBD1	TGCAGCGTTGAGAGTAACAGGGGCACTGAAGCTTTCTTT	CSVESNRGTEAFF
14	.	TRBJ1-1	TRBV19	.	TGTGCCAGCAGTATGATCCGCCCGGACACTGAAGCTTTCTTT	CASSMIRPDTEAFF
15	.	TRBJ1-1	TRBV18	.	TGTGCCAGCTCACCACGCGACACCCGGAACACTGAAGCTTTCTTT	CASSPRDTRNTEAFF
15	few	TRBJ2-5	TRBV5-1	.	TGCGCCAGCAGCCGACAGGGCGGGGAGAAAGAGACCCAGTACTTC	CASSRQGGEKETQYF
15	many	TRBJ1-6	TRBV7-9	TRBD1	TGTGCCAGCAGCCCCCCGGACAGGGGAGAGTCACCCCTCCACTTT	CASSPPDRGESPLHF
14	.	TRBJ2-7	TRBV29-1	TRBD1	TGCAGCGTTGAAGGCGGGACAGGGTCCTACGAGCAGTACTTC	CSVEGGTGSYEQYF
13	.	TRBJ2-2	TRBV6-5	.	TGTGCCAGCAGCACTACAGGGACCGGGGAGCTGTTTTTT	CASSTTGTGELFF
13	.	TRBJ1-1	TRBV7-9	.	TGTGCCAGCAGCTTACAGCAAACAGGTGAAGCTTTCTTT	CASSLQQTGEAFF
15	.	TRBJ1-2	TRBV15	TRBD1	TGTGCCACCAGCAGAGATCAGGGACAGGGGAATGGCTACACCTTC	CATSRDQGQGNGYTF
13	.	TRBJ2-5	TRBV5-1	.	TGCGCCAGCAGAGAACAGGATGGGGAGACCCAGTACTTC	CASREQDGETQYF
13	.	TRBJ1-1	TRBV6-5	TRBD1	TGTGCCAGCGGGACAGTCATGAACACTGAAGCTTTCTTT	CASGTVMNTEAFF
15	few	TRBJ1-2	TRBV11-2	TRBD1	TGTGCCAGCAGCTTAACAGGGGGCCTCACCTATGGCTACACCTTC	CASSLTGGLTYGYTF
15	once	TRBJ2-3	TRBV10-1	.	TGCGCCAGCAGTGAGTCCAGGGCTAGCACAGATACGCAGTATTTT	CASSESRASTDTQYF
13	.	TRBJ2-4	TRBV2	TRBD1	TGTGCCAGCAAGACAGGGGGTGGGAACATTCAGTACTTC	CASKTGGGNIQYF
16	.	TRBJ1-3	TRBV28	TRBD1	TGTGCCAGCACCTACAGGGGACAAATAACTGGAAACACCATATATTTT	CASTYRGQITGNTIYF
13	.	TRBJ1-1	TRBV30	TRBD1	TGTGCCTGGAGTTCAGGGGGTGGCACTGAAGCTTTCTTT	CAWSSGGGTEAFF
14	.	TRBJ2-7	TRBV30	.	TGTGCCTGGACCTTCGGGACTGGCGGCTACGAGCAGTACTTC	CAWTFGTGGYEQYF
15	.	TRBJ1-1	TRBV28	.	TGTGCCAGCGGGCGTTCCGGGACACAGAACACTGAAGCTTTCTTT	CASGRSGTQNTEAFF
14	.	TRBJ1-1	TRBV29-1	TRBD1	TGCAGCGTTGAGAGTAGGACAGGGTTGCCTGAAGCTTTCTTT	CSVESRTGLPEAFF
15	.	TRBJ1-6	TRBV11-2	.	TGTGCCAGCAGCTCACAGGGACCTAATAATTCACCCCTCCACTTT	CASSSQGPNNSPLHF
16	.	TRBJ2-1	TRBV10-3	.	TGTGCCATCAGTGACCCTACCGGGACACCTAACAATGAGCAGTTCTTC	CAISDPTGTPNNEQFF
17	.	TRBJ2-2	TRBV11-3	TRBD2	TGTGCCAGCAGCTTGGGAACGAGCGGGGGGTATACCGGGGAGCTGTTTTTT	CASSLGTSGGYTGELFF
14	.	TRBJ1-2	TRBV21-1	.	TGTGCCAGCAGCCTAGGAGGGGGCGTGAATGGCTACACCTTC	CASSLGGGVNGYTF
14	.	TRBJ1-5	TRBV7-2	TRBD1	TGTGCCAGCGGAAGACAGGGGTTCAATCAGCCCCAGCATTTT	CASGRQGFNQPQHF
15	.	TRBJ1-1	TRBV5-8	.	TGTGCCAGCAGCTTTCGACATACAAGGAACACTGAAGCTTTCTTT	CASSFRHTRNTEAFF
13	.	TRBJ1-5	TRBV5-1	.	TGCGCCAGCAGCCCGGACGGGGTTCAGCCCCAGCATTTT	CASSPDGVQPQHF
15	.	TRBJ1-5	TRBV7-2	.	TGTGCCAGCAGCTTAGGGGCGGGTTACAATCAGCCCCAGCATTTT	CASSLGAGYNQPQHF